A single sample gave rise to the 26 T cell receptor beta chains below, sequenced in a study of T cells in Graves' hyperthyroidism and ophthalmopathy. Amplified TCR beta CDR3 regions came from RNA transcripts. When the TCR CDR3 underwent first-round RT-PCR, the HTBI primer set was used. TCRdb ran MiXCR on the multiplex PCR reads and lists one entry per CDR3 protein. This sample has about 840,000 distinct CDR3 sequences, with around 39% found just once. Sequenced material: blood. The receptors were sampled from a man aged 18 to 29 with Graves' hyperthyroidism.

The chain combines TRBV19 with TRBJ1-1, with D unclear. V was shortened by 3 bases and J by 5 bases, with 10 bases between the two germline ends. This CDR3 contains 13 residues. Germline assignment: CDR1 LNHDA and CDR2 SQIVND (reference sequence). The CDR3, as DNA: TGTGCCAGTAGTATGTACCGGGAGACTGAAGCTTTCTTT. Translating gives CASSMYRETEAFF.

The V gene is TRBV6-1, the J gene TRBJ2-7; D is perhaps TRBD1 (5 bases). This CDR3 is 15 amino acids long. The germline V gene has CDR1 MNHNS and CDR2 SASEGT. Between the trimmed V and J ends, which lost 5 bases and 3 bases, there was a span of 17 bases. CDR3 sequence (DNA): TGTGCCAGCAGTTTATCGGCCCTTAGGGGCTACGAGCAGTACTTC. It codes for CASSLSALRGYEQYF.

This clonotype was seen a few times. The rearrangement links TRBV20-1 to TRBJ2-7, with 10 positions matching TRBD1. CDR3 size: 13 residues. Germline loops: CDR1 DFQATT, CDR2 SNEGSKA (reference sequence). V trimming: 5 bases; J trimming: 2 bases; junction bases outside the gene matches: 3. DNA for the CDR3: TGCAGTGCTGAGACAGGGGGCACCTACGAGCAGTACTTC. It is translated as CSAETGGTYEQYF.

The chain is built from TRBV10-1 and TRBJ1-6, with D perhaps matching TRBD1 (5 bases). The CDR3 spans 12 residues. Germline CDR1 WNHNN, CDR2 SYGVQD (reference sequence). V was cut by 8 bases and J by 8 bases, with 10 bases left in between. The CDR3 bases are TGCGCCAGCTCGTCCAGGGATTCACCCCTCCACTTT. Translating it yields CASSSRDSPLHF.

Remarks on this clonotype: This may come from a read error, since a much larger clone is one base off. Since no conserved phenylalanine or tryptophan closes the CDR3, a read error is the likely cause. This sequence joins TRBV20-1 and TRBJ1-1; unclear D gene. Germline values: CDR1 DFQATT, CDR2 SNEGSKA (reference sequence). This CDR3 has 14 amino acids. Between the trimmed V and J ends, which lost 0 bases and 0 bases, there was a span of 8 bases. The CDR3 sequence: CSARDGKMNTEAFL. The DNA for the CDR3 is TGCAGTGCTAGAGATGGCAAGATGAACACTGAAGCTTTCCTT.

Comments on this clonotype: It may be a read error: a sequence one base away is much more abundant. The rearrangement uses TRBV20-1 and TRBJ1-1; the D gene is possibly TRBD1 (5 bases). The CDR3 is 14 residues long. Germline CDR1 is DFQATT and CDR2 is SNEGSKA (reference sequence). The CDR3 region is CSAAEGTWNTEALF. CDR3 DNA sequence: TGCAGTGCAGCGGAAGGGACGTGGAACACTGAAGCTCTCTTT.

CDR3 in amino acids: CSVETRWPGTGGETQYF. The DNA for the CDR3 is TGCAGCGTTGAGACCCGCTGGCCCGGGACAGGGGGCGAGACCCAGTACTTC. The chain is built from TRBV29-1 and TRBJ2-5, with 12 bases that match TRBD1. Germline CDR1 reads SQVTM; CDR2 reads ANQGSEA. CDR3 length: 17 amino acids. Trimming at V came to 3 bases and at J to 5 bases, leaving 13 bases not matched to a gene.

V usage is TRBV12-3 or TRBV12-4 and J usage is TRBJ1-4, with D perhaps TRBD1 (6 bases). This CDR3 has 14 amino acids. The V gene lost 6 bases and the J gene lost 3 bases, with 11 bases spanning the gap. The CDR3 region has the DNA TGTGCCAGCAGCCCGGACAGTCCTAATGAAAAACTGTTTTTT. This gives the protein CASSPDSPNEKLFF.

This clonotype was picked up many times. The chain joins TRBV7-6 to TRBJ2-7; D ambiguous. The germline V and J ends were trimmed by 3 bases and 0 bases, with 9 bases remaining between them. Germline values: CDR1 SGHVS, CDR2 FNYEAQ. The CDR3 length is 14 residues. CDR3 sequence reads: CASSLRQDSYEQYF. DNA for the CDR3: TGTGCCAGCAGCTTGCGCCAGGACTCCTACGAGCAGTACTTC.

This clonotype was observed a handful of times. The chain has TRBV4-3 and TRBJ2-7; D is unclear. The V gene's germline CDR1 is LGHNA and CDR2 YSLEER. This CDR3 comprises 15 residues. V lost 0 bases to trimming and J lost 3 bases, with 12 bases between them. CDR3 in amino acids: CASSQDGKGRYEQYF. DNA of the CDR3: TGCGCCAGCAGCCAAGATGGGAAAGGGCGCTACGAGCAGTACTTC.

CDR3 nucleotides: TGCAGCGGGGGACAGGGGAACGGCTACACCTTC. Amino acids: CSGGQGNGYTF. The chain employs TRBV29-1 and TRBJ1-2; 10 positions agree with TRBD1. V lost 7 bases to trimming and J lost 8 bases; unmatched junction nucleotides: 4. The CDR3 is made up of 11 amino acids. CDR1 and CDR2 (germline): SQVTM, ANQGSEA.

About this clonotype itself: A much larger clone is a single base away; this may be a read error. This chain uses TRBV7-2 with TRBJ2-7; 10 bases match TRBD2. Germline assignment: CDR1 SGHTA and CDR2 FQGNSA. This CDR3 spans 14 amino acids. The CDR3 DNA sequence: TGTGCCTGCAGCTCGTGGACTAGCGGCTACGAGCAGTACTTC. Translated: CACSSWTSGYEQYF. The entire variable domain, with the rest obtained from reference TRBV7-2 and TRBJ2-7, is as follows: GAGVSQSPSNKVTEKGKDVELRCDPISGHTALYWYRQSLGQGLEFLIYFQGNSAPDKSGLPSDRFSAERTGGSVSTLTIQRTQQEDSAVYLCACSSWTSGYEQYFGPGTRLTVT.

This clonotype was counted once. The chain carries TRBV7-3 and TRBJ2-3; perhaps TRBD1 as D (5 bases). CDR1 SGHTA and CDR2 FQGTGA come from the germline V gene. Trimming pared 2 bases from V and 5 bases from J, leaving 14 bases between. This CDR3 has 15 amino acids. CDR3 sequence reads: CASSLLGVGGDTQYF. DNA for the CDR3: TGTGCCAGCAGCTTACTAGGGGTTGGTGGAGATACGCAGTATTTT.

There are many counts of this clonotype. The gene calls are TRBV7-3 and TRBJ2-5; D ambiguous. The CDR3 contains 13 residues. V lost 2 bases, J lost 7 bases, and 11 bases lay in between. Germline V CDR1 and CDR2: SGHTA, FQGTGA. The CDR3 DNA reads TGTGCCAGCAGCTTACGTCGTGACGGGACCCAGTACTTC. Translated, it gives CASSLRRDGTQYF.

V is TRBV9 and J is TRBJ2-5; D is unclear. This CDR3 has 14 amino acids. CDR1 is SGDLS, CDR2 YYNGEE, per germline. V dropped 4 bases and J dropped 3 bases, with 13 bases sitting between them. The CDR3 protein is CASSPPIAEETQYF. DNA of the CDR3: TGTGCCAGCAGCCCCCCGATCGCCGAAGAGACCCAGTACTTC.

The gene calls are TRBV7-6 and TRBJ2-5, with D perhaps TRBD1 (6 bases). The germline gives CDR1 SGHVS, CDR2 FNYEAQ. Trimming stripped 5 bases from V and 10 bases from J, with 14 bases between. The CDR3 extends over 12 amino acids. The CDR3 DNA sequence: TGTGCCAGCAGCACCAGGGGTCAGCTCCAGTACTTC. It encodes CASSTRGQLQYF.

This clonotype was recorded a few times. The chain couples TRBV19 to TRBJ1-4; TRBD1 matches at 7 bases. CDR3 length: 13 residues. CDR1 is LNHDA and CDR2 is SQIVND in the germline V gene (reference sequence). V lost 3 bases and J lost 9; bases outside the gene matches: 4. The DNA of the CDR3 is TGTGCCAGTAGTATTCAGGGGGGAAAAAAACTGTTTTTT. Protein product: CASSIQGGKKLFF.

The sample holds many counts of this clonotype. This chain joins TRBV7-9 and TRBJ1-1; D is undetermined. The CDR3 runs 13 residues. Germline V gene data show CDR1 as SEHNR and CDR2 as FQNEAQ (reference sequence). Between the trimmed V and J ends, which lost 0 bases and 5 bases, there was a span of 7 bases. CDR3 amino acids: CASSLAPGTEAFF. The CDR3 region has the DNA TGTGCCAGCAGCTTAGCCCCGGGAACTGAAGCTTTCTTT. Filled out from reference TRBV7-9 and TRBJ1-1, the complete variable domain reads DTGVSQNPRHKITKRGQNVTFRCDPISEHNRLYWYRQTLGQGPEFLTYFQNEAQLEKSRLLSDRFSAERPKGSFSTLEIQRTEQGDSAMYLCASSLAPGTEAFFGQGTRLTVV.

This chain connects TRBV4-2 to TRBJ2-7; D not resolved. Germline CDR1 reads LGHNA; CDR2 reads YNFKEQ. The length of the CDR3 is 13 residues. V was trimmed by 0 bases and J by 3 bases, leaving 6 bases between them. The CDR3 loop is CASSQELIYEQYF. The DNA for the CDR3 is TGTGCCAGCAGCCAAGAACTGATCTACGAGCAGTACTTC.

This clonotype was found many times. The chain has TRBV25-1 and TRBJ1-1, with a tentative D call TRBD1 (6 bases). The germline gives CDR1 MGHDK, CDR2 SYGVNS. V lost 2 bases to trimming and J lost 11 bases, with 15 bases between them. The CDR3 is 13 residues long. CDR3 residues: CASSEGGEGGAFF. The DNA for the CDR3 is TGTGCCAGCAGTGAAGGTGGAGAGGGGGGGGCTTTCTTT.

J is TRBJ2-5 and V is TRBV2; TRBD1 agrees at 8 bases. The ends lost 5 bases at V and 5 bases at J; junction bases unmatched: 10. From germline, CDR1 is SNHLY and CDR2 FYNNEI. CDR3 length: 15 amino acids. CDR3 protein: CASSPLFDRGETQYF. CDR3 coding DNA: TGTGCCAGCAGTCCACTTTTTGACAGGGGTGAGACCCAGTACTTC.

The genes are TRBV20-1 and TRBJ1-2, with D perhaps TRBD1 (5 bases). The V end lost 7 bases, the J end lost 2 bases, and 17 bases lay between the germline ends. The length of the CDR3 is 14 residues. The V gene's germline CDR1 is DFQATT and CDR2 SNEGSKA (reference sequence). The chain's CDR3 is CSGIDPDRNYGYTF. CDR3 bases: TGCAGTGGTATCGACCCCGACAGAAACTATGGCTACACCTTC.

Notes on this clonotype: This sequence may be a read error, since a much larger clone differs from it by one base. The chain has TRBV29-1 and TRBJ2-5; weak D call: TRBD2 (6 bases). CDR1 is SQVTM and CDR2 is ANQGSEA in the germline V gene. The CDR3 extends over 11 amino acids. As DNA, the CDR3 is TGCCGCGTTGACCGGGAGGAGACCCAGTACTTC. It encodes CRVDREETQYF.

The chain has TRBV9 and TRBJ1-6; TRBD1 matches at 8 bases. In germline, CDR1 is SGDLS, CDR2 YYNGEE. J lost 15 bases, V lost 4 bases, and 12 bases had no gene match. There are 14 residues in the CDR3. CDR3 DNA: TGTGCCAGCAGCCAAGATAGGACAGGGCCCTTCCTCCACTTT. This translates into CASSQDRTGPFLHF.

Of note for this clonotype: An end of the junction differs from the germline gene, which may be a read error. Written as DNA, the CDR3 is TGTGCCAGCAGCTCCCGCCCCGGGACTGGCTACGGGCAGTACTTC. Translated, it gives CASSSRPGTGYGQYF. The chain carries TRBV9 and TRBJ2-7; D possibly corresponds to TRBD2 (6 bases). The germline V gene has CDR1 SGDLS and CDR2 YYNGEE. The CDR3 extends over 15 amino acids.

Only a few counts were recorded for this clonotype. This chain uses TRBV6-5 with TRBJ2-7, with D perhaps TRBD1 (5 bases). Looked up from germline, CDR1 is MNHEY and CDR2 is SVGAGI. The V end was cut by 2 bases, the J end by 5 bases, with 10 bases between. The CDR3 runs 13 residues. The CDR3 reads CASSYRGPNEQYF. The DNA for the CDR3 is TGTGCCAGCAGTTACAGGGGTCCCAACGAGCAGTACTTC.